This T cell receptor (beta chain) was recorded in a study of blood T cells in healthy people across ages. It was with a sample-barcoded 5' primer and a J-beta primer mix that a second PCR of roughly 7 to 12 cycles was run. Carrying 12 random nucleotides, a template-switch adaptor labeled each individual cDNA molecule. TCRdb re-called the 5' RACE reads through MiXCR, storing one row per CDR3 protein. This sample has about 1.8 million distinct CDR3 sequences, with approximately 50% found just once. This CDR3 region has 11 residues. This clonotype was counted once. One end of the junction varies from germline; a read error may be responsible. Donors were systemically healthy Caucasian individuals from Russia aged roughly 6 to 95 years. Peripheral blood, around 10 milliliters per donor, was collected.

This TCR came from a woman in her thirties or forties in good health. Sequenced material: blood. The chain employs TRBV12-3 or TRBV12-4 and TRBJ2-5; unclear D gene. CDR3: CVSSFQETQYF. CDR3 DNA sequence: TGTGTCAGCAGTTTTCAGGAGACCCAGTACTTC.